What follows describes a single T cell receptor beta chain. This specimen comes from a study of blood T cell repertoires in COVID-19. CDR1 is SGDLS and CDR2 is YYNGEE in the germline V gene. This CDR3 comprises 14 residues. Trimming removed 0 bases from V and 4 bases from J, with 9 bases in between. Repertoires were generated with immunoSEQ multiplex PCR, while TCRdb's copy carries only in-frame clones and drops some. The table records about 150,000 clones, 87% of them present only once. Specimen: peripheral blood. The sequence came from a human donor in a cohort sampled during active COVID-19. V and J are TRBV9 and TRBJ2-3; D is undetermined. The CDR3 bases are TGTGCCAGCAGCGTAGAAACTATTGCAGATACGCAGTATTTT. It yields the protein CASSVETIADTQYF.